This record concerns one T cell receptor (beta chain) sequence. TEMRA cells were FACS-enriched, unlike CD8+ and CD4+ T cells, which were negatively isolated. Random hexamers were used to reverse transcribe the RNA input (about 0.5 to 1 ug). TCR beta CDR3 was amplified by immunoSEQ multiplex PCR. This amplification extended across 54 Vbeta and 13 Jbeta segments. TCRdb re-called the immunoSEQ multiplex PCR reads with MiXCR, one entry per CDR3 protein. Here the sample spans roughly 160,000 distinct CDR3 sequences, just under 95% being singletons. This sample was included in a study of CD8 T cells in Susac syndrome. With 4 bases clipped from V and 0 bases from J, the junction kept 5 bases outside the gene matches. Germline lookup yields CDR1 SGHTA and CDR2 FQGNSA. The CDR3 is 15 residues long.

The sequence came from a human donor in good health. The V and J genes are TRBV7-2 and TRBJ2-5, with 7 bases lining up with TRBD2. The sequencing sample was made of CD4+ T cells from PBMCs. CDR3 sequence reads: CASSSLSGDQETQYF. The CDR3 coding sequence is TGTGCCAGCAGCTCCCTAAGCGGGGACCAAGAGACCCAGTACTTC.